Presented here are 23 T cell receptor beta chains from one specimen sequenced in a study of T cells in localized non-small cell lung cancer. Profiled with immunoSEQ multiplex PCR; TCRdb holds only in-frame clones, not every one. The sample consists of around 39,000 clones, over 80% of them appearing once. The sequenced sample was peripheral blood, obtained before any cancer treatment. The origin of the receptors is a woman aged 40-69 years with stage I lung adenocarcinoma.

This chain uses TRBV25-1 with TRBJ2-5, with TRBD1 matching 7 bases. Trimming removed 4 bases from V and 4 bases from J; junction bases left unmatched: 9. Germline loops: CDR1 MGHDK, CDR2 SYGVNS. CDR3 length equals 15 residues. Here the CDR3 reads CASSVPRGGSETQYF. The CDR3 nucleotides are TGTGCCAGCAGTGTTCCCAGAGGGGGCTCAGAGACCCAGTACTTC.

The count of this clone is one. V is TRBV4-1 and J is TRBJ2-3; 7 nucleotides match TRBD2. The CDR3 has 18 residues. CDR1 MGHRA and CDR2 YSYEKL come from the germline V gene. J lost 2 bases, V lost 2 bases, and 13 bases had no gene match. The DNA for the CDR3 is TGCGCCAGCAGCCAACCTCGGGGGAGGGACGGGGTCACAGATACGCAGTATTTT. This codes for CASSQPRGRDGVTDTQYF.

The chain is built from TRBV6-6 and TRBJ2-7; the match to TRBD2 covers 10 bases. CDR1 MNHNY and CDR2 SVGAGI come from the germline V gene (reference sequence). The CDR3 contains 14 residues. Losses at the gene ends were 6 bases for V and 2 bases for J; bases not matched to a gene: 4. CDR3 in amino acids: CASSGLAEPYEQYF. For the CDR3, the DNA is TGTGCCAGCAGCGGACTAGCGGAGCCCTACGAGCAGTACTTC.

The chain has TRBV5-1 and TRBJ2-5; 12 nucleotides agree with TRBD2. This CDR3 region has 15 residues. Per the germline V gene, CDR1 is SGHRS and CDR2 is YFSETQ. The V gene end was trimmed by 3 bases and the J gene end by 7 bases; junction bases not matched to a gene: 7. In DNA, the CDR3 is TGCGCCAGCAGCTCCAGACTAGCGGGAGAAGGGACCCAGTACTTC. Encoded protein: CASSSRLAGEGTQYF.

This clone has just a few counts. The J gene is TRBJ2-5, the V gene TRBV7-6; D assignment may be TRBD1 or TRBD2 (6 bases each). V was trimmed by 6 bases and J by 5 bases, leaving 22 bases between them. In germline, CDR1 is SGHVS, CDR2 FNYEAQ. This CDR3 has 16 amino acids. This CDR3 is CASSFLGGLTTETQYF. The CDR3 nucleotides read TGTGCCAGCAGTTTTTTAGGGGGACTCACCACGGAGACCCAGTACTTC.

This rearrangement joins TRBV5-4 to TRBJ2-7; 7 bases match TRBD1. Germline values: CDR1 SGHNT, CDR2 YYREEE (reference sequence). The V segment lost 4 bases and the J segment 5 bases; nucleotides outside the gene matches: 9. This CDR3 comprises 14 residues. In DNA, the CDR3 is TGTGCCAGCAGCCCGACAGGGTCTGAGCACGAGCAGTACTTC. It specifies CASSPTGSEHEQYF.

This chain links TRBV2 with TRBJ2-7, with D possibly called TRBD1 or TRBD2 (6 bases each). The V and J ends lost 10 bases and 5 bases respectively, with 21 bases between them. From germline, CDR1 is SNHLY and CDR2 FYNNEI. The CDR3 is made up of 14 amino acids. DNA of the CDR3: TGTGCCACAGCTGGTGGGGGCGGGGCAGACGAGCAGTACTTC. The encoded protein is CATAGGGGADEQYF.

The rearrangement links TRBV28 to TRBJ2-5, with 7 bases fitting TRBD1. Judging by the DNA end, TRBJ2-7 fits better; the J call may be wrong. CDR1 and CDR2 (germline): MDHEN, SYDVKM. CDR3 length: 15 amino acids. The CDR3 DNA reads TGTGCCAGCAGTAATGCGGGCAGGGGGTCATACGAGCAGTACTTC. This codes for CASSNAGRGSYEQYF.

As concerns this clone: The junction departs from the called germline gene at one end, perhaps through a read error. The chain links TRBV19 to TRBJ2-2; D is perhaps TRBD1 (6 bases). The CDR3 has 13 amino acids. In germline, CDR1 is LNHDA, CDR2 SQIVND (reference sequence). CDR3 residues: CATRDTNTGKLFF. CDR3 bases: TGTGCCACTAGGGACACCAACACCGGGAAGCTGTTTTTT.

This clone was seen a few times. The chain recombines TRBV9 with TRBJ1-4; 9 positions match TRBD1. CDR1 and CDR2 (germline): SGDLS, YYNGEE. The CDR3 is 17 amino acids. J was trimmed by 1 base and V by 3 bases; bases with no gene match: 7. CDR3 residues: CASSASGTGRTNEKLFF. For the CDR3, the DNA is TGTGCCAGCAGCGCCTCCGGGACAGGGAGAACTAATGAAAAACTGTTTTTT.

This clone is categorized as medium-sized. A junction boundary mismatches the germline segment, possibly from a read error. The genes are TRBV5-1 and TRBJ1-2, with 8 bases identical to TRBD1. CDR1 and CDR2 (germline): SGHRS, YFSETQ. The CDR3 loop spans 13 amino acids. Here the CDR3 DNA reads TGCGCCAGCAGATTGGACAGGGACAATGGCTACACCTTC. It translates to CASRLDRDNGYTF.

The J gene is TRBJ2-2, the V gene TRBV11-3; D remains ambiguous. Germline-derived CDR1 and CDR2 are SGHNT and YENEEA. The ends were cut back, 3 bases at V and 7 bases at J, with 6 bases in the middle. This CDR3 is 12 amino acids long. The CDR3 here is CASSFRVGELFF. The DNA of the CDR3 is TGTGCCAGCAGCTTTAGGGTCGGGGAGCTGTTTTTT.

This rearrangement joins TRBV30 to TRBJ1-2, with D unclear. This CDR3 region has 13 residues. CDR1 and CDR2 from the germline V gene are GTSNPN and SVGIG (reference sequence). Trimming cost V 0 bases and J 4 bases, with 9 bases left between them. The CDR3 region is CAWSVEPLYGYTF. Here the CDR3 DNA reads TGTGCCTGGAGTGTAGAGCCACTCTATGGCTACACCTTC. The variable domain in full, with the rest retrieved from reference TRBV30 and TRBJ1-2, is SQTIHQWPATLVQPVGSPLSLECTVEGTSNPNLYWYRQAAGRGLQLLFYSVGIGQISSEVPQNLSASRPQDRQFILSSKKLLLSDSGFYLCAWSVEPLYGYTFGSGTRLTVV.

This clone came up a few times. V and J are TRBV1 and TRBJ2-7; the table's D call TRBD2 went unverified against the DNA. TRBV1 is listed as a pseudogene. The CDR3 consists of 15 residues. DNA for the CDR3: TGCACCAGCAGCCTTCGGACTAGCGGGAGGGCCGAGTGGTACTTC. Translating it yields CTSSLRTSGRAEWYF.

The rearrangement links TRBV11-1 to TRBJ2-7; TRBD2 matches at 12 bases. Per germline, CDR1 SGHAT and CDR2 FQDESV (reference sequence). V dropped 2 bases and J dropped 4; count of bases not matched to a gene: 12. The CDR3 covers 18 residues. The CDR3 loop reads CASSLLSPGLAGNYEQYF. DNA of the CDR3: TGTGCCAGCAGCTTACTTAGCCCTGGACTAGCGGGGAATTACGAGCAGTACTTC.

CDR3 coding DNA: TGTGCCAGCAACACACTCCGACTAGAGCGGGATGAGCAGTTCTTC. Its protein product is CASNTLRLERDEQFF. The chain combines TRBV7-2 with TRBJ2-1; tentative D call: TRBD2 (6 bases). The V gene lost 7 bases and the J gene lost 8 bases, with 21 bases spanning the gap. Germline V lookup: CDR1 SGHTA, CDR2 FQGNSA. The CDR3 consists of 15 residues.

This chain uses TRBV28 with TRBJ2-7; 11 bases align to TRBD2. J lost 4 bases, V lost 6 bases, and 2 bases had no gene match. CDR1 is MDHEN, CDR2 SYDVKM, per germline. This CDR3 has 13 amino acids. The CDR3 DNA reads as TGTGCCAGCAGGACTAGCGGGAAGTACGAGCAGTACTTC. This codes for CASRTSGKYEQYF.

The J gene is TRBJ2-5, the V gene TRBV5-1; 10 nucleotides match TRBD1. V shed 0 bases and J 4 bases; nucleotides not matched to a gene: 6. The CDR3 contains 16 residues. CDR1 SGHRS and CDR2 YFSETQ come from the germline V gene. The CDR3, as DNA: TGCGCCAGCAGCTTGGCCCGACAGGGGGCGGGAGAGACCCAGTACTTC. The encoded protein is CASSLARQGAGETQYF.

This sequence joins TRBV15 and TRBJ1-2; 12 bases are a match to TRBD1. After removal of 8 bases from V and 7 bases from J, the junction contained 14 bases not matched to a gene. Per germline, CDR1 LNHNV and CDR2 YYDKDF (reference sequence). The CDR3 contains 16 residues. Here the CDR3 DNA reads TGTGCCACCGGGTACGGGACAGGGGGCGTCCGTTCTGGCTACACCTTC. The encoded protein is CATGYGTGGVRSGYTF.

The chain uses TRBV13 and TRBJ2-7; 7 bases agree with TRBD1. This CDR3 comprises 15 residues. Trimming removed 1 base from V and 0 bases from J; junction bases left unmatched: 3. CDR1 and CDR2 from the germline V gene are PRHDT and FYEKMQ (reference sequence). The DNA of the CDR3 is TGTGCCAGCAGCTTAGACAGGGGTTTCTCCTACGAGCAGTACTTC. It translates to CASSLDRGFSYEQYF.

CDR3: CASSLGWGPVYNEQFF. CDR3 DNA: TGTGCCAGCAGCTTAGGCTGGGGACCAGTTTACAATGAGCAGTTCTTC. The genes are TRBV11-3 and TRBJ2-1; D is possibly TRBD1 or TRBD2 (5 bases each). The CDR3 contains 16 residues. With 1 base removed from V and 4 bases from J, the gap between germline ends came to 14 bases. Germline CDR1 SGHNT, CDR2 YENEEA.

The V call is TRBV6-1, the J call TRBJ1-2; D is possibly TRBD1 (6 bases). The germline V gene encodes CDR1 MNHNS and CDR2 SASEGT. Between the trimmed V and J ends, which lost 2 bases and 4 bases, there was a span of 14 bases. The CDR3 sequence is 15 residues long. The CDR3 spells CASSELAGATYGYTF. CDR3 sequence (DNA): TGTGCCAGCAGTGAACTCGCGGGGGCGACCTATGGCTACACCTTC.

The chain recombines TRBV6-6 with TRBJ1-2; D is unclear. Trimming removed 10 bases at V and 4 bases at J, with 13 bases between. The germline V gene has CDR1 MNHNY and CDR2 SVGAGI (reference sequence). The CDR3 extends over 12 amino acids. The CDR3 DNA follows: TGTGCCACCGGAGGCCTATTCTATGGCTACACCTTC. Residues: CATGGLFYGYTF.